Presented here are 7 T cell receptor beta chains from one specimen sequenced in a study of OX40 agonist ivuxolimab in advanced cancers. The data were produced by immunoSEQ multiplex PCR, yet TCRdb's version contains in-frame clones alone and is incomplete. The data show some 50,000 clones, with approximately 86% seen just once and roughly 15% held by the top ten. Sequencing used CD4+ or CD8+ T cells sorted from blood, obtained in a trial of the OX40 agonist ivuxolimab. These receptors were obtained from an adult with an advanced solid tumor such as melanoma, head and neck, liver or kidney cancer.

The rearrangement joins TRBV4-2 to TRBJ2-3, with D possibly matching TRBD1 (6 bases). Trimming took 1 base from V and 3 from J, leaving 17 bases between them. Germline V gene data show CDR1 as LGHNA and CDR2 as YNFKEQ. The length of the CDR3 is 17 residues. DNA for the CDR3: TGTGCCAGCAGCCAAGGGGTTACAGGGTGGAGTACAGATACGCAGTATTTT. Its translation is CASSQGVTGWSTDTQYF.

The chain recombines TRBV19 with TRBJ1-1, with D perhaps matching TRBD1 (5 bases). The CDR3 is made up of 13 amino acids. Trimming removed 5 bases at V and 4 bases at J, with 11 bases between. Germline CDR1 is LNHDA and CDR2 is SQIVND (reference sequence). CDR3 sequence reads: CASSPSGGTEAFF. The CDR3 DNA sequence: TGTGCCAGTAGTCCTTCGGGGGGCACTGAAGCTTTCTTT.

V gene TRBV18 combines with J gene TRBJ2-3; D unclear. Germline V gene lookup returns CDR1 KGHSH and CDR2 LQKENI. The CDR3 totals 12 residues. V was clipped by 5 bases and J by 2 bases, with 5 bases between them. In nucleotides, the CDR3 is TGTGCCAGCTCAGCAATCACAGATACGCAGTATTTT. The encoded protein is CASSAITDTQYF.

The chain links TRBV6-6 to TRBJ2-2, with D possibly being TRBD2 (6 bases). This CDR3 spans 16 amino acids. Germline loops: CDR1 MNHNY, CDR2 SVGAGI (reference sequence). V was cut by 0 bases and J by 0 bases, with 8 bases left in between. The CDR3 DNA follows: TGTGCCAGCAGTTACTCGGCGGGACCGAACACCGGGGAGCTGTTTTTT. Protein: CASSYSAGPNTGELFF.

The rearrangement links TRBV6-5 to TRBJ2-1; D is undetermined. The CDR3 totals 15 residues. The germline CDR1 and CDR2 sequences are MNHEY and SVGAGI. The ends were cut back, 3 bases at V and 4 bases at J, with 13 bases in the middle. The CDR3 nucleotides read TGTGCCAGCAGTTATAGCAGGACGCGGTACAATGAGCAGTTCTTC. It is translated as CASSYSRTRYNEQFF.

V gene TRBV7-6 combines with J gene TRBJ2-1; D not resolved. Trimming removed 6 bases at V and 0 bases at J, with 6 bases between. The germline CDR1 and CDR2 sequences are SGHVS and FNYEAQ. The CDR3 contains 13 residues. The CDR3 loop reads CASSRVSYNEQFF. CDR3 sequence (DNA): TGTGCCAGCAGTCGCGTCTCCTACAATGAGCAGTTCTTC.

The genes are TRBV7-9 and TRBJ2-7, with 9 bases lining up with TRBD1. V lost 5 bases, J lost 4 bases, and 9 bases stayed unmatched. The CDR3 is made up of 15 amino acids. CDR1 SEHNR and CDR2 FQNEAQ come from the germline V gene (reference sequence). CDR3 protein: CASSPRTGERYEQYF. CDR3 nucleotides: TGTGCCAGCAGCCCAAGGACAGGGGAGCGGTACGAGCAGTACTTC.